This TCR beta chain was obtained from a study of post-analysis software for immune sequencing data. Study-level results: Relative to controls, patients had 4 or 5 TRBV segments at higher frequency, with TRBV5-6, TRBV5-1 and TRBV20-1 among these. Strong co-clustering by F measure was evident for samples that had been prepared in the same batch.

CDR3 length equals 12 residues. Germline CDR1 SEHNR, CDR2 FQNEAQ (reference sequence). V was trimmed by 4 bases and J by 6 bases, leaving 8 bases between them. Each TCR beta cDNA library carried unique molecular identifiers. From about 1 to 10 million T cells, roughly 530,000 cDNA molecules were obtained. One entry per CDR3 protein results from TCRdb running MiXCR on the PCR reads. The repertoire includes about 380,000 distinct CDR3 sequences, roughly 30% of them detected once, and roughly 13% sits in the top ten. This clonotype was seen a handful of times. Its cognate antigen is unknown. Sequenced material: blood. This TCR was recovered from a girl aged 10-17 years with multiple sclerosis. The chain joins TRBV7-9 to TRBJ2-3; D might be TRBD1 or TRBD2, each matching 5 bases. CDR3 nucleotides: TGTGCCAGCAGCTGGGGGTTGGATACGCAGTATTTT. Translated: CASSWGLDTQYF.